This T cell receptor beta chain came from a study of T cells in Graves' hyperthyroidism and ophthalmopathy. Study results and caveats: Researchers found most expanded thyroid clonotypes above 0.001 in blood as well.

What was amplified from RNA transcripts were TCR beta CDR3 regions. An initial round of RT-PCR targeting the TCR CDR3 relied on the HTBI primer set. TCRdb processed the multiplex PCR reads anew with MiXCR; each CDR3 protein has one entry. Of 550,000 to 650,000 distinct CDR3 sequences listed, more than 11% are singletons. The length of the CDR3 is 15 residues. V lost 5 bases, J lost 7 bases, and 17 bases lay in between. Germline assignment: CDR1 SEHNR and CDR2 FQNEAQ (reference sequence). This clonotype has only a few counts. What it recognizes is unknown. Patients with uncontrolled infections, other autoimmune diseases, pregnancy or lactation were excluded. Predating any ophthalmopathy symptoms, the blood sample was taken at first hyperthyroidism diagnosis.

The specimen sequenced was blood. The TCR comes from a woman aged 30 to 39 with Graves' hyperthyroidism that later progressed to Graves' ophthalmopathy. This sequence joins TRBV7-9 and TRBJ2-2; D could derive from TRBD1 or TRBD2 (5 bases each). The CDR3 nucleotides are TGTGCCAGCAGCGCATCGGGCGAGGGGATCGGGGAGCTGTTTTTT. This encodes CASSASGEGIGELFF.